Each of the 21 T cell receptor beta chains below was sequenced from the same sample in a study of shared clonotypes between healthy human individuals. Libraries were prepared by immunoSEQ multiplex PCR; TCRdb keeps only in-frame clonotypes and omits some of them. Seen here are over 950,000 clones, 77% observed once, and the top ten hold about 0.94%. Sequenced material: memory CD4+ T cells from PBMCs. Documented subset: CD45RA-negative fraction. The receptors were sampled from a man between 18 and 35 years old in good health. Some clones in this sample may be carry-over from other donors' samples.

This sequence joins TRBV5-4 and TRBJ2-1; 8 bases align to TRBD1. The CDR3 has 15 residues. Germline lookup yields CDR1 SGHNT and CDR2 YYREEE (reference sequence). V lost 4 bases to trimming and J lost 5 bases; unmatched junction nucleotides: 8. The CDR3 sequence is CASSPGQGGNNEQFF. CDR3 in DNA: TGTGCCAGCAGCCCAGGACAGGGAGGTAACAATGAGCAGTTCTTC.

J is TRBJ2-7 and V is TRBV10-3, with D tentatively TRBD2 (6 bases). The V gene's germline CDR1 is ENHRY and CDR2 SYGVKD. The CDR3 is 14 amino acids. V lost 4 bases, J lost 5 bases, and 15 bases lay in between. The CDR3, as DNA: TGTGCCATCAGTGGGACTACCTCGCCCAACGAGCAGTACTTC. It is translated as CAISGTTSPNEQYF.

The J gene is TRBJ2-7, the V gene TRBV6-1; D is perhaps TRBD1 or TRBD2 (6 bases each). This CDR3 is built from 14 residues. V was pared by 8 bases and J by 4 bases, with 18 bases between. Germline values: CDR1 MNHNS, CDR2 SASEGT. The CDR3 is CASHVGGHLYEQYF. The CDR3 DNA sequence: TGTGCCAGCCACGTGGGGGGACATCTTTACGAGCAGTACTTC.

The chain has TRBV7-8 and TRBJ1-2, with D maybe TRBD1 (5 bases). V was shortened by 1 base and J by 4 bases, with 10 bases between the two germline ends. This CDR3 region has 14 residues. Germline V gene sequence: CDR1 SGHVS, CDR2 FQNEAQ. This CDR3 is CASSLGGQIYGYTF. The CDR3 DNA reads TGTGCCAGCAGCTTAGGGGGCCAAATCTATGGCTACACCTTC.

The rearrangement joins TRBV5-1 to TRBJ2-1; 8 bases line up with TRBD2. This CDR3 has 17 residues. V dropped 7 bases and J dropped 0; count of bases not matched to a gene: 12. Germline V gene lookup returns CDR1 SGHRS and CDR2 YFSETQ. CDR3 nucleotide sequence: TGCGCCAGCTCCAGAATTAGCGGGGCCAGCTCCTACAATGAGCAGTTCTTC. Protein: CASSRISGASSYNEQFF. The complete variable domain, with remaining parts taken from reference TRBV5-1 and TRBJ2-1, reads KAGVTQTPRYLIKTRGQQVTLSCSPISGHRSVSWYQQTPGQGLQFLFEYFSETQRNKGNFPGRFSGRQFSNSRSEMNVSTLELGDSALYLCASSRISGASSYNEQFFGPGTRLTVL.

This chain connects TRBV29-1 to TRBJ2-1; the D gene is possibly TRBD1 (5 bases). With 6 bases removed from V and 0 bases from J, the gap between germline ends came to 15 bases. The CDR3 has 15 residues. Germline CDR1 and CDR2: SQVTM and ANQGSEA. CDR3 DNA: TGCAGCGTAGCAGGGATGTCAAGCTCCTACAATGAGCAGTTCTTC. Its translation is CSVAGMSSSYNEQFF.

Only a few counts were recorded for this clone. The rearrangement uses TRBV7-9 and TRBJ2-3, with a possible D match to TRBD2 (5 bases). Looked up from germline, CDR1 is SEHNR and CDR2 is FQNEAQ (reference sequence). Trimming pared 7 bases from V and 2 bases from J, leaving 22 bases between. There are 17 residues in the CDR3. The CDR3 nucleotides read TGTGCCAGCACCAAGGCCGGGGATGGGAGCCCCACAGATACGCAGTATTTT. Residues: CASTKAGDGSPTDTQYF.

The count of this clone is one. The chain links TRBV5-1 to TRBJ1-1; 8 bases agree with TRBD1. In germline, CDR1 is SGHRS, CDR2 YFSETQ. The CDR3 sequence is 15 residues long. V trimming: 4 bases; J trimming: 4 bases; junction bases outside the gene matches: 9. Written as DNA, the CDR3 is TGCGCCAGCAGCGTTGACAGGGGATTGGGCACTGAAGCTTTCTTT. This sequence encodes CASSVDRGLGTEAFF.

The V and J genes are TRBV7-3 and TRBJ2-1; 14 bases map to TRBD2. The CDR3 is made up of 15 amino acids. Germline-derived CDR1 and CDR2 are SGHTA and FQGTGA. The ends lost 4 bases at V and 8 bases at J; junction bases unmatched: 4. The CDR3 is CASSSTSGRGDEQFF. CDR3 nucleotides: TGTGCCAGCAGCTCGACTAGCGGGAGGGGAGATGAGCAGTTCTTC. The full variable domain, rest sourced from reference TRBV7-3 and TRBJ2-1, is GAGVSQTPSNKVTEKGKYVELRCDPISGHTALYWYRQSLGQGPEFLIYFQGTGAADDSGLPNDRFFAVRPEGSVSTLKIQRTERGDSAVYLCASSSTSGRGDEQFFGPGTRLTVL.

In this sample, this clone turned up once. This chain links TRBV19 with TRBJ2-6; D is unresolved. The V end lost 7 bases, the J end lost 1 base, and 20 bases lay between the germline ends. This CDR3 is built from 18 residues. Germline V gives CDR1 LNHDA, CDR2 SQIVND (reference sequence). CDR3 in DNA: TGTGCCAGTAAAAGTTTTAGGTCAGCTAGTTCTGGGGCCAACGTCCTGACTTTC. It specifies CASKSFRSASSGANVLTF.

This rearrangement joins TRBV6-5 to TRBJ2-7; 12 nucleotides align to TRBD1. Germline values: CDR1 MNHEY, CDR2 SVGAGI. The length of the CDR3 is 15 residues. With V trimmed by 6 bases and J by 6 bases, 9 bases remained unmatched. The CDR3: CASSLTGTGGFEQYF. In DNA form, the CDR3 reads TGTGCCAGCAGCCTAACCGGGACAGGGGGCTTCGAGCAGTACTTC.

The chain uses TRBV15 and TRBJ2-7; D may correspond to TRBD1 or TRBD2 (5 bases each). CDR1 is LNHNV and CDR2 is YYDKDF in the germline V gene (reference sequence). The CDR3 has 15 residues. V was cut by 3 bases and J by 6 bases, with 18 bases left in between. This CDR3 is CATSRLGSTGGEQYF. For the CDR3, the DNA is TGTGCCACCAGCAGGTTGGGGAGTACTGGGGGCGAGCAGTACTTC.

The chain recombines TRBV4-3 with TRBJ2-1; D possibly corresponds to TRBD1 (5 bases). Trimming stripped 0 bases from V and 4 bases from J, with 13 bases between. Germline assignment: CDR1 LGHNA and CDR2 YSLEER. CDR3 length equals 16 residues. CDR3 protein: CASSQDPRAGYNEQFF. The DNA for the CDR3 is TGCGCCAGCAGCCAAGATCCTAGGGCAGGGTACAATGAGCAGTTCTTC.

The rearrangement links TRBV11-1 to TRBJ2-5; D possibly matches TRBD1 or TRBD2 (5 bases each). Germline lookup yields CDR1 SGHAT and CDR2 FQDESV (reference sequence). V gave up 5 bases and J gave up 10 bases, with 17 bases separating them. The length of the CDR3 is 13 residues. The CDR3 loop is CASSPSGHEGQYF. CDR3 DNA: TGTGCCAGCAGCCCCTCAGGGCATGAGGGCCAGTACTTC.

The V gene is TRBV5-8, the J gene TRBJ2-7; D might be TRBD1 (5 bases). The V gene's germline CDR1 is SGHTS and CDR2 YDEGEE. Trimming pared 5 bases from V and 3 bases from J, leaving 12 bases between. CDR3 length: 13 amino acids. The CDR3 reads CASRRQFGYEQYF. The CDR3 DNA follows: TGTGCCAGCAGACGACAGTTCGGCTACGAGCAGTACTTC.

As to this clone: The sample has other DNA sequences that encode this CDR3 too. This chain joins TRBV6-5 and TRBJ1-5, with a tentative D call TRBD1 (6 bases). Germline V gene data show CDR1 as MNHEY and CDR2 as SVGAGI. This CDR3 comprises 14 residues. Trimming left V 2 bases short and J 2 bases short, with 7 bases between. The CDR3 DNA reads TGTGCCAGCAGTTACCGGACAGGCAATCAGCCCCAGCATTTT. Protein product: CASSYRTGNQPQHF.

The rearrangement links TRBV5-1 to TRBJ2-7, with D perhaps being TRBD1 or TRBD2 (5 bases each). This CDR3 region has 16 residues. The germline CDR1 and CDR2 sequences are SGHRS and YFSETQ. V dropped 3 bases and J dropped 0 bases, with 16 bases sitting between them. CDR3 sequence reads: CASSWGGSGSSYEQYF. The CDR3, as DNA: TGCGCCAGCAGCTGGGGCGGAAGCGGTAGCTCCTACGAGCAGTACTTC.

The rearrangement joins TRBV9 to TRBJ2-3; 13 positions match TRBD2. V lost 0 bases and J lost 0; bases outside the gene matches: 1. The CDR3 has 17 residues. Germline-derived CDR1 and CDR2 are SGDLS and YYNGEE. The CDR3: CASSVGGLAGSTDTQYF. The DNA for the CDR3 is TGTGCCAGCAGCGTAGGGGGACTAGCGGGAAGCACAGATACGCAGTATTTT.

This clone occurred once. CDR3 bases: TGCAGCGCCGGGACTAACTACAATGAGCAGTTCTTC. It encodes CSAGTNYNEQFF. The chain has TRBV29-1 and TRBJ2-1, with 7 positions matching TRBD2. V gave up 7 bases and J gave up 3 bases; unmatched junction bases: 3. The germline V gene has CDR1 SQVTM and CDR2 ANQGSEA. This CDR3 is 12 amino acids long.

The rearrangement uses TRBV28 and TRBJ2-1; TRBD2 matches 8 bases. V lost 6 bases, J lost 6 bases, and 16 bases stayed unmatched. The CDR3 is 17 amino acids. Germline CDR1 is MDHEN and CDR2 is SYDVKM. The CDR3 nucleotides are TGTGCCAGCAGGGCGTTGAGGAGGGCGGGAGGCAGCAATGAGCAGTTCTTC. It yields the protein CASRALRRAGGSNEQFF.

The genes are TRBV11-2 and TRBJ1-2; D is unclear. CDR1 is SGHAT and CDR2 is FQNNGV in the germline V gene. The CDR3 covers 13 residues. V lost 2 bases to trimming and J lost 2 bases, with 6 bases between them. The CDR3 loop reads CASSLTENYGYTF. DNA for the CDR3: TGTGCCAGCAGCTTAACAGAGAACTATGGCTACACCTTC.